This T cell receptor beta chain comes out of a study of blood T cell repertoires in COVID-19. Study-wide background: Researchers got acute and convalescent COVID-19 samples from the United States, Italy and Spain. PBMCs, B-cell-depleted T cells, or T cells provided the cDNA or gDNA that made up the material.

In the authors' methods: Researchers report that nucleated cell counts were estimated from reference gene primer amplification. TCRdb's copy holds only in-frame clones and misses some; the assay was immunoSEQ multiplex PCR. The DNA was the basis for D and trimming; V, J and clone size are from that table. Seen here are about 74,000 clones, about 83% observed once, and the top ten hold 36%. CDR3 length: 16 amino acids. Germline assignment: CDR1 SGHAT and CDR2 FQNNGV. V shed 4 bases, J shed 2 bases, and the junction held 5 bases outside the gene matches. The rearrangement uses TRBV11-2 and TRBJ2-2, with 9 bases that match TRBD1. Sample: peripheral blood. This sequence was found in a man between 65 and 80 years old with acute or convalescent COVID-19. CDR3 in DNA: TGTGCCAGCAGCTCCCGGACAGGGGCAAACACCGGGGAGCTGTTTTTT. The encoded protein is CASSSRTGANTGELFF.